The next 2 T cell receptor beta chains were all read from a single sample in a study of cytomegalovirus exposure and HLA in healthy donors. Sequenced by immunoSEQ multiplex PCR; TCRdb stores in-frame clones only, minus some. The sample comprises about 360,000 clones, roughly 85% of which are singletons, and roughly 0.83% rests with the top ten. Material: PBMCs. The receptors shown here come from a woman younger than 30 in good health and CMV-seronegative.

Only one count was recorded for this clone. The V and J genes are TRBV30 and TRBJ2-1, with TRBD2 matching over 11 bases. The CDR3 length is 14 residues. CDR1 and CDR2 (germline): GTSNPN, SVGIG (reference sequence). The V gene end was trimmed by 4 bases and the J gene end by 3 bases; junction bases not matched to a gene: 2. The CDR3 here is CAWTLAGGYNEQFF. For the CDR3, the DNA is TGTGCCTGGACCCTAGCGGGGGGCTACAATGAGCAGTTCTTC.

The chain joins TRBV6-1 to TRBJ2-1, with a possible D match to TRBD1 (5 bases). The CDR3 length is 11 residues. CDR1 is MNHNS, CDR2 SASEGT, per germline. V was cut by 10 bases and J by 8 bases, with 12 bases left in between. CDR3 nucleotide sequence: TGTGCCACCCAGGGTGCGGATGAGCAGTTCTTC. Its translation: CATQGADEQFF.